This TCR beta chain was captured by sequencing in a study of blood T cell repertoires in COVID-19. On the study more broadly: The United States, Italy and Spain supplied acute and convalescent COVID-19 samples. Sample material is recorded as cDNA or gDNA derived from T cells, B-cell-depleted T cells, or PBMCs.

Trimming removed 2 bases from V and 2 bases from J, with 7 bases in between. Looked up from germline, CDR1 is WSHSY and CDR2 is SAAADI. CDR3 length: 14 amino acids. The authors' processing: It was from reference gene primer amplification that nucleated cell counts were estimated. TCRdb's table, derived via immunoSEQ multiplex PCR, lists solely in-frame clones and lacks some. The DNA gave D and trimming, while V, J and clone size come from that table. This table holds over 45,000 clones, about three quarters found once. The clonotype originates from a man between 45 and 60 years old with active or convalescent COVID-19. Input material: peripheral blood. The chain couples TRBV10-2 to TRBJ1-3; D gene ambiguous. CDR3 region: CASSEAGAGNTIYF. The CDR3 nucleotides are TGCGCCAGCAGTGAGGCCGGGGCTGGAAACACCATATATTTT.